This entry concerns a single TCR beta chain. Per the authors' pipeline: Nucleated cell number was recorded as an estimate derived from reference gene primer amplification. Assay used: immunoSEQ multiplex PCR; TCRdb lists only in-frame clones, some missing. The V and J calls and clone size come from that table; D and trimming were worked out from the DNA. The repertoire has 110,000 or so clones, about 88% of them found once; the top ten carry about 3%. The sample belongs to a study of blood T cell repertoires in COVID-19. Study-level information: Samples of COVID-19 (acute and convalescent) were obtained from the United States, Italy and Spain. Sources were T cells, B-cell-depleted T cells, or PBMCs; the material itself was cDNA or gDNA.

Germline trimming cut 5 bases from V and 2 bases from J; bases unmatched to any gene: 6. Germline CDR1 reads SEHNR; CDR2 reads FQNEAQ (reference sequence). The CDR3 is 15 residues long. The sequencing input was peripheral blood. This sequence originates from a man aged 35-49 years with acute or convalescent COVID-19. This chain links TRBV7-9 with TRBJ1-2; 9 bases are shared with TRBD1. The CDR3 nucleotides read TGTGCCAGCAGCCGGGGACAGGGAGCGAACTATGGCTACACCTTC. Amino acids: CASSRGQGANYGYTF.